This T cell receptor beta chain was obtained from a study of shared clonotypes between healthy human individuals. Overall study context: The study used three CD4 naive, three CD4 memory, two CD8 naive and one CD8 memory plate per donor.

Germline loops: CDR1 SGHTA, CDR2 FQGNSA. V was cut by 7 bases and J by 0 bases, with 13 bases left in between. There are 15 residues in the CDR3. Splitting of CD4+ cells produced CD45RA+ naive and CD45RA-negative memory subsets. TCRdb's table, derived via immunoSEQ multiplex PCR, lists solely in-frame clones and lacks some. The sample yields 2 million to 2.5 million clones, 90% to 97% seen once. This clonotype originated in a young man in good health. Source material: naive CD4+ T cells sorted from blood. Subset in this sample: CD45RA+ positively selected. The chain links TRBV7-2 to TRBJ1-3, with D unresolved. The CDR3 region has the DNA TGTGCCAGCAATCAGGCGGCCCTCTCTGGAAACACCATATATTTT. Its translation is CASNQAALSGNTIYF.